This TCR beta chain came from a study of cytomegalovirus exposure and HLA in healthy donors. Germline CDR1 is MNHEY and CDR2 is SVGAGI. V was cut by 5 bases and J by 0 bases, with 10 bases left in between. The CDR3 spans 14 residues. Study observations and caveats: Reportedly, fewer N-insertions than the 666-donor mean appeared in an Asian-associated ancestry cluster in a later analysis. Apparent HLA restriction characterized most CMV-associated TCR beta chains in a later analysis. Some V segments (TRBV6-2 and TRBV6-3 among them) were excluded as indistinguishable.

A word on this clone: Its target is unknown.

13 Jbeta primers and 60 Vbeta primers were used for the PCR. Clones were read by immunoSEQ multiplex PCR, and TCRdb kept only the in-frame ones, dropping some. In the table there are about 250,000 clones, approximately 70% of which are singletons. Sequenced input: PBMCs. The sequence was collected from a female donor in good health and CMV-seronegative. The rearrangement uses TRBV6-5 and TRBJ1-2; D might be TRBD1 (6 bases). The CDR3 here is CASSEGGANYGYTF. As DNA, the CDR3 is TGTGCCAGCAGTGAAGGGGGAGCTAACTATGGCTACACCTTC.